Listed here is a single T cell receptor (beta chain). The sample belongs to a study of T cells after yellow fever vaccination. TCRdb independently ran MiXCR on the 5' RACE reads; one entry per CDR3 protein. Of hundreds of thousands of distinct CDR3 sequences detected, roughly 3.9% appear once; the ten largest clones hold 20% to 25%. The V gene's germline CDR1 is MNHEY and CDR2 SMNVEV (reference sequence). The trim removed 7 bases at V and 2 bases at J, leaving 8 bases unmatched. This CDR3 comprises 16 residues. The receptor comes from a man aged 18 to 29 who received the YFV17D yellow fever vaccine. The chain links TRBV27 to TRBJ2-3; the match to TRBD2 covers 11 bases. Sequencing was performed on PBMCs, taken 5 days after the yellow fever booster vaccination. As DNA, the CDR3 is TGTGCCAGCACGAAACTAGCGGGGGACCTCACAGATACGCAGTATTTT. This gives the protein CASTKLAGDLTDTQYF.